This TCR beta chain appears in the sequencing data of a study of blood T cells in healthy people across ages. Then a second PCR, running roughly 7 to 11 cycles, was carried out with a sample-barcoded 5' primer and a J-beta primer mix. From the 5' RACE reads, TCRdb called clonotypes with MiXCR, one entry per CDR3 protein. This sample yields approximately 1.5 million distinct CDR3 sequences, of which about 31% are seen a single time; 10% to 12% belongs to the top ten. CDR3 length equals 15 residues. V was cut by 4 bases and J by 8 bases, with 20 bases left in between. The V gene's germline CDR1 is MNHNS and CDR2 SASEGT. This clonotype was detected only a few times.

What was sequenced was blood. This rearrangement joins TRBV6-1 to TRBJ1-2; maybe TRBD1 (6 bases). This TCR was recovered from a woman aged 25 to 39 in good health. The CDR3 DNA sequence: TGTGCCAGCAGTGTGTCCCAGACAGGAACGGGGGGCTACACCTTC. Translating it yields CASSVSQTGTGGYTF.